The clone carrying this T cell receptor (beta chain) turned up a few times. CDR3 length: 16 residues. The V segment lost 1 base and the J segment 8 bases; nucleotides outside the gene matches: 14. In germline, CDR1 is DFQATT, CDR2 SNEGSKA (reference sequence). The TCR library protocol was used to attach unique molecular identifiers. These identifiers were attached to individual cDNA molecules. From the 5' RACE reads, TCRdb called clonotypes with MiXCR, one entry per CDR3 protein. Of 64,000 or so distinct CDR3 sequences in the sample, roughly 12% were seen once. These data belong to a study of early T cells in non-severe SARS-CoV-2 infection.

The V call is TRBV20-1, the J call TRBJ2-1; 7 nucleotides align to TRBD2. The specimen was whole blood, collected at baseline. This TCR derives from an adult who was a healthcare worker with PCR-confirmed SARS-CoV-2 infection or an uninfected control (not recorded which). In DNA form, the CDR3 reads TGCAGTGCTAGAGGCGGGACTACAGGAGGGAACGATGAGCAGTTCTTC. Its translation is CSARGGTTGGNDEQFF.